This TCR beta chain stems from a study of CD8+ T cells in alopecia areata. Study overall: Among treated patients, severity was scored by affected scalp area percentage.

As for treatment: oral pan-JAK inhibitor, 5-10 mg twice daily. CD4+ and CD8+ T cells were sorted from PBMCs stained for CD3, CD4 and CD8. Germline-derived CDR1 and CDR2 are SGHDT and YYEEEE. The CDR3 spans 16 residues. Trimming cost V 3 bases and J 5 bases, with 17 bases left between them. Extracted from the samples, RNA was reverse transcribed into cDNA to serve as the sequencing template. Data came from immunoSEQ multiplex PCR; TCRdb stores just in-frame clones and leaves some out. The sample holds about 250,000 clones; 60% are singletons and the top ten take roughly 0.93%. This chain uses TRBV5-6 with TRBJ2-2, with a possible D match to TRBD1 (5 bases). This receptor was identified in a human donor with alopecia areata. Specimen: CD4+ T cells sorted from blood, collected between weeks 51 and 54, from a patient treated with tofacitinib. The CDR3 here is CASSSSARRDTGELFF. The DNA of the CDR3 is TGTGCCAGCAGCTCCTCGGCTCGCAGGGATACCGGGGAGCTGTTTTTT. The full variable domain, its missing parts supplied by reference TRBV5-6 and TRBJ2-2, is DAGVTQSPTHLIKTRGQQVTLRCSPKSGHDTVSWYQQALGQGPQFIFQYYEEEERQRGNFPDRFSGHQFPNYSSELNVNALLLGDSALYLCASSSSARRDTGELFFGEGSRLTVL.